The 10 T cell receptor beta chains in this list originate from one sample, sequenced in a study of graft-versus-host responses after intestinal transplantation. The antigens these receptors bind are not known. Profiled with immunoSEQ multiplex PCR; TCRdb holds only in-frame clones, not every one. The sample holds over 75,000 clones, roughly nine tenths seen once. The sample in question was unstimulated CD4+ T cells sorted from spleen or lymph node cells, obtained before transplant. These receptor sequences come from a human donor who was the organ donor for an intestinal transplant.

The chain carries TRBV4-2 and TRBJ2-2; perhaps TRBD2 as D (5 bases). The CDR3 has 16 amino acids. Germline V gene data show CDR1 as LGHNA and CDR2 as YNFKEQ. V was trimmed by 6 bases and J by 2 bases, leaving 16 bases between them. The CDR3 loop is CASRQSGRVNTGELFF. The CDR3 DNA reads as TGTGCCAGCAGACAAAGCGGCCGGGTTAACACCGGGGAGCTGTTTTTT.

This CDR3 reads CASSHPGGASGSSAYNEQFF. CDR3 bases: TGCGCCAGCAGCCACCCCGGGGGCGCTAGCGGGAGTTCCGCCTACAATGAGCAGTTCTTC. The V gene is TRBV4-3, the J gene TRBJ2-1; TRBD2 agrees at 10 bases. The V gene end was trimmed by 3 bases and the J gene end by 2 bases; junction bases not matched to a gene: 16. Germline V gives CDR1 LGHNA, CDR2 YSLEER. This CDR3 has 20 residues.

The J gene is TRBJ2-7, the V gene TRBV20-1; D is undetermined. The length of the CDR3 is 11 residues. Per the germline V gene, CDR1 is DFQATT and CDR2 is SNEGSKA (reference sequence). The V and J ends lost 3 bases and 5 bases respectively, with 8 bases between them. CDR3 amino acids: CSARAMDEQYF. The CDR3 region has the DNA TGCAGTGCTAGGGCCATGGACGAGCAGTACTTC.

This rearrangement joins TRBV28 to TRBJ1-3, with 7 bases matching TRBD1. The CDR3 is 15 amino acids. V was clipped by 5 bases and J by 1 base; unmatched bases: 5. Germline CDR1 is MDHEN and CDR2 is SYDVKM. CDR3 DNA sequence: TGTGCCAGCAGTGGGACAGATTTATCTGGAAACACCATATATTTT. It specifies CASSGTDLSGNTIYF.

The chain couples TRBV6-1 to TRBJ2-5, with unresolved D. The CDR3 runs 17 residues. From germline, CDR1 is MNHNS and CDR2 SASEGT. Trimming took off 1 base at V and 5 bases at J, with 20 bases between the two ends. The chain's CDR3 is CASSEDLGASSGETQYF. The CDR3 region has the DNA TGTGCCAGCAGTGAAGATCTAGGCGCGTCCTCGGGTGAGACCCAGTACTTC.

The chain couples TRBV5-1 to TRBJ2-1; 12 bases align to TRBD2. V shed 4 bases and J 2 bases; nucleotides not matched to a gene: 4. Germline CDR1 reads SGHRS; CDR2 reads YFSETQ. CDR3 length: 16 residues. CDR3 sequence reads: CASSRTSGTAYNEQFF. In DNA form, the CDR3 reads TGCGCCAGCAGCCGGACTAGCGGGACAGCCTACAATGAGCAGTTCTTC.

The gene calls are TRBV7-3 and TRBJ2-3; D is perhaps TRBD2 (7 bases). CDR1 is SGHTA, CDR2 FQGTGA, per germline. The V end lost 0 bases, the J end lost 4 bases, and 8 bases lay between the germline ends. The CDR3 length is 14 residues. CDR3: CASSLTGGADTQYF. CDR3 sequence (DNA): TGTGCCAGCAGCTTAACAGGGGGGGCAGATACGCAGTATTTT.

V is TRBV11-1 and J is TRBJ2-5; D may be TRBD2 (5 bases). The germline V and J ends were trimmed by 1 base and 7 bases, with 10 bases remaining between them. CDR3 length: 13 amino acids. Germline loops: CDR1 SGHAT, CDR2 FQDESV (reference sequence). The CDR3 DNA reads TGTGCCAGCAGCTTAGGTGTTGAGGGGACCCAGTACTTC. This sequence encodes CASSLGVEGTQYF.

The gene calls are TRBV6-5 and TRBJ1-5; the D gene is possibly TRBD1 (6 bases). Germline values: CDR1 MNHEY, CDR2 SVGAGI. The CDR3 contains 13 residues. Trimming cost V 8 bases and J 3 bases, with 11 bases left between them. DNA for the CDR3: TGTGCCAGCGGAACAGGGCCCAATCAGCCCCAGCATTTT. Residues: CASGTGPNQPQHF.

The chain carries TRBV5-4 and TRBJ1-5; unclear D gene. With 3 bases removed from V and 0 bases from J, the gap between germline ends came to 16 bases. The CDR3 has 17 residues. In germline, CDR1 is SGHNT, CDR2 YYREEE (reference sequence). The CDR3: CASSSANAEDSNQPQHF. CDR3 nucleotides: TGTGCCAGCAGCTCAGCCAACGCCGAGGATAGCAATCAGCCCCAGCATTTT.